These 5 T cell receptor beta chains share one sample of origin, sequenced in a study of OX40 agonist ivuxolimab in advanced cancers. Assay used: immunoSEQ multiplex PCR; TCRdb lists only in-frame clones, some missing. The table shows around 68,000 clones, with around 84% occurring only once. This sample comprised CD4+ or CD8+ T cells sorted from blood, obtained in a trial of the OX40 agonist ivuxolimab. These receptors all come from an adult with an advanced solid tumor such as melanoma, head and neck, liver or kidney cancer.

V and J are TRBV6-1 and TRBJ1-4, with TRBD1 matching 10 bases. V lost 8 bases, J lost 3 bases, and 6 bases stayed unmatched. The germline CDR1 and CDR2 sequences are MNHNS and SASEGT. This CDR3 is 15 amino acids long. The CDR3 DNA follows: TGTGCCAGCTTACTCGACAGGGGGCCTAATGAAAAACTGTTTTTT. It encodes CASLLDRGPNEKLFF.

This sequence joins TRBV6-1 and TRBJ1-4; 7 nucleotides align to TRBD1. The CDR3 sequence is 14 residues long. J lost 8 bases, V lost 7 bases, and 10 bases had no gene match. Germline V gives CDR1 MNHNS, CDR2 SASEGT. This CDR3 is CASTRTGNIEKLFF. The CDR3 region has the DNA TGTGCCAGCACCAGGACAGGCAATATAGAAAAACTGTTTTTT.

A few counts support this clone. This chain uses TRBV19 with TRBJ1-5; D is undetermined. Trimming took off 7 bases at V and 2 bases at J, with 12 bases between the two ends. CDR3 size: 14 residues. CDR1 and CDR2 (germline): LNHDA, SQIVND (reference sequence). Here the CDR3 reads CASNGRRGNQPQHF. The CDR3 nucleotides read TGTGCCAGTAATGGGAGGCGGGGCAATCAGCCCCAGCATTTT.

The V gene is TRBV6-5, the J gene TRBJ1-1, with D possibly matching TRBD1 (5 bases). This CDR3 has 15 residues. Trimming took 0 bases from V and 0 from J, leaving 8 bases between them. The germline V gene encodes CDR1 MNHEY and CDR2 SVGAGI. CDR3 in DNA: TGTGCCAGCAGTTACTCGGACATACTGAACACTGAAGCTTTCTTT. Residues: CASSYSDILNTEAFF.

In its sample, this clone was seen once. The chain employs TRBV6-1 and TRBJ2-5; D unclear. The J call may be mistaken, given a closer DNA end match to TRBJ2-7. CDR3 size: 12 residues. Looked up from germline, CDR1 is MNHNS and CDR2 is SASEGT. In DNA, the CDR3 is TGTGCCAGCAGTAGAAACTCCTACGAGCAGTACTTC. Protein product: CASSRNSYEQYF.